One and the same sample provided the 19 T cell receptor beta chains below, sequenced in a study of blood T cell repertoires in COVID-19. Only in-frame clones appear in the TCRdb table, and some are missing; sequencing was by immunoSEQ multiplex PCR. The sample holds some 80,000 clones; approximately 80% are singletons and the top ten take roughly 10%. The sequenced material came from peripheral blood. Every receptor here comes from a human donor in a cohort sampled during active COVID-19.

The rearrangement uses TRBV5-1 and TRBJ2-5, with D perhaps matching TRBD2 (5 bases). Germline loops: CDR1 SGHRS, CDR2 YFSETQ. With 1 base removed from V and 9 bases from J, the gap between germline ends came to 13 bases. CDR3 size: 13 residues. The CDR3 DNA reads as TGCGCCAGCAGCTTGATAGAAGAGGAGGCCCAGTACTTC. This sequence encodes CASSLIEEEAQYF.

This chain uses TRBV2 with TRBJ2-2, with 7 positions matching TRBD1. This CDR3 is 15 amino acids long. Per germline, CDR1 SNHLY and CDR2 FYNNEI. With V trimmed by 7 bases and J by 7 bases, 12 bases remained unmatched. CDR3 sequence: CASIASDRAGGELFF. The CDR3 nucleotides are TGTGCCAGCATCGCCAGCGACAGGGCGGGCGGGGAGCTGTTTTTT.

For the CDR3, the DNA is TGTGCCAGCAGACAGAAAGAGACCCAGTACTTC. Residues: CASRQKETQYF. This rearrangement joins TRBV2 to TRBJ2-5; no clear D. The length of the CDR3 is 11 residues. The V end lost 6 bases, the J end lost 3 bases, and 5 bases lay between the germline ends. Germline CDR1 and CDR2: SNHLY and FYNNEI.

DNA for the CDR3: TGTGCCAGCAGCCATCAGGGAGGAGGGCGCACAGATACGCAGTATTTT. Residues: CASSHQGGGRTDTQYF. The chain is built from TRBV14 and TRBJ2-3; D is perhaps TRBD2 (6 bases). The germline gives CDR1 SGHDN, CDR2 FVKESK. The CDR3 is made up of 16 amino acids. Trimming cost V 3 bases and J 1 base, with 14 bases left between them. Full variable domain (missing parts from reference TRBV14 and TRBJ2-3): EAGVTQFPSHSVIEKGQTVTLRCDPISGHDNLYWYRRVMGKEIKFLLHFVKESKQDESGMPNNRFLAERTGGTYSTLKVQPAELEDSGVYFCASSHQGGGRTDTQYFGPGTRLTVL.

J is TRBJ1-3 and V is TRBV12-3 or TRBV12-4, with D possibly TRBD1 on 5 matching bases. Deletions cut 7 bases from V and 4 bases from J, with 8 bases between. The length of the CDR3 is 12 residues. This chain's CDR3 is CASNQGGNTIYF. CDR3 nucleotide sequence: TGTGCCAGCAACCAGGGAGGAAACACCATATATTTT.

The J gene is TRBJ1-4, the V gene TRBV7-9; TRBD1 matches 7 bases. The V and J ends lost 5 bases and 4 bases, in that order; junction bases with no gene match: 10. This CDR3 has 16 residues. Germline V lookup: CDR1 SEHNR, CDR2 FQNEAQ (reference sequence). The CDR3 DNA is TGTGCCAGCAGCCCTCCAGGGGGAAGAAATAATGAAAAACTGTTTTTT. Protein: CASSPPGGRNNEKLFF.

V usage is TRBV5-1 and J usage is TRBJ2-1; D is perhaps TRBD2 (5 bases). CDR1 and CDR2 (germline): SGHRS, YFSETQ. Deletions cut 3 bases from V and 6 bases from J, with 10 bases between. This CDR3 spans 13 amino acids. Here the CDR3 reads CASSSPSFNEQFF. Written as DNA, the CDR3 is TGCGCCAGCAGCTCCCCTAGCTTCAATGAGCAGTTCTTC. Drawing the rest from reference TRBV5-1 and TRBJ2-1, the complete variable domain is KAGVTQTPRYLIKTRGQQVTLSCSPISGHRSVSWYQQTPGQGLQFLFEYFSETQRNKGNFPGRFSGRQFSNSRSEMNVSTLELGDSALYLCASSSPSFNEQFFGPGTRLTVL.

V gene TRBV2 combines with J gene TRBJ2-5; D perhaps matches TRBD1 (6 bases). This CDR3 has 14 amino acids. Per germline, CDR1 SNHLY and CDR2 FYNNEI. Trimming took 6 bases from V and 5 from J, leaving 16 bases between them. CDR3 nucleotides: TGTGCCAGCAGCGCTACAGGGACCCGGGAGACCCAGTACTTC. It encodes CASSATGTRETQYF.

This clone has only one observation. The chain is built from TRBV24-1 and TRBJ2-3; D may be TRBD1 (8 bases). Germline V CDR1 and CDR2: KGHDR, SFDVKD. This CDR3 has 16 amino acids. With 7 bases removed from V and 4 bases from J, the gap between germline ends came to 20 bases. The CDR3 DNA reads as TGTGCCACCAGGCCCAGCGGGACAGGCTACGCAGATACGCAGTATTTT. Translating it yields CATRPSGTGYADTQYF.

There are a few counts of this clone. J is TRBJ2-1 and V is TRBV6-5; 12 bases fit TRBD2. CDR3 length equals 13 residues. CDR1 and CDR2 from the germline V gene are MNHEY and SVGAGI. Trimming at V came to 10 bases and at J to 6 bases, leaving 4 bases not matched to a gene. The CDR3 DNA reads TGTGCCACCCTAGCGGGGGGGTCCAATGAGCAGTTCTTC. Encoded protein: CATLAGGSNEQFF.

The V gene is TRBV10-1, the J gene TRBJ1-1, with 7 bases that match TRBD1. The CDR3 consists of 14 residues. CDR1 is WNHNN, CDR2 SYGVQD, per germline (reference sequence). The junction had 10 bases not matched to a gene; V was cut back by 4 bases and J by 8 bases. The CDR3 is CASSATDYRGEAFF. CDR3 nucleotide sequence: TGCGCCAGCAGTGCCACCGACTACAGGGGCGAAGCTTTCTTT.

This clone was counted once. The gene calls are TRBV7-3 and TRBJ1-3, with unresolved D. V lost 0 bases, J lost 0 bases, and 9 bases lay in between. The CDR3 sequence is 16 residues long. The germline V gene has CDR1 SGHTA and CDR2 FQGTGA. CDR3 residues: CASSLTARSSGNTIYF. The CDR3 nucleotides read TGTGCCAGCAGCTTAACGGCTCGGAGCTCTGGAAACACCATATATTTT.

V and J are TRBV10-3 and TRBJ2-5, with 7 nucleotides matching TRBD2. The CDR3 is made up of 14 amino acids. The V segment lost 4 bases and the J segment 9 bases; nucleotides outside the gene matches: 11. The germline V gene encodes CDR1 ENHRY and CDR2 SYGVKD. CDR3: CAISGHTSEPSQYF. CDR3 nucleotide sequence: TGTGCCATCAGTGGGCACACTAGCGAGCCGTCCCAGTACTTC.

In this sample, this clone turned up once. The chain employs TRBV9 and TRBJ2-5, with 7 bases aligning to TRBD1. CDR1 is SGDLS and CDR2 is YYNGEE in the germline V gene. The CDR3 contains 16 residues. V shed 4 bases and J 1 base; nucleotides not matched to a gene: 10. The CDR3 DNA sequence: TGTGCCAGCAGCCGCCGCCCGGGACAGCCCCAAGAGACCCAGTACTTC. Translated: CASSRRPGQPQETQYF.

In DNA form, the CDR3 reads TGTGCCAGCAGCCCTGGAGGGACTAGCGGGGACCACAATGAGCAGTTCTTC. It translates to CASSPGGTSGDHNEQFF. This chain uses TRBV3-1 (or the pseudogene TRBV3-2) with TRBJ2-1; 13 bases are shared with TRBD2. CDR3 length equals 17 residues. The germline gives CDR1 LGHDT, CDR2 YNNKEL (reference sequence). The J segment lost 5 bases and the V segment lost 4 bases, leaving 8 bases of the junction unmatched.

The chain combines TRBV27 with TRBJ1-3; TRBD1 matches at 9 bases. This CDR3 is 15 amino acids long. Germline loops: CDR1 MNHEY, CDR2 SMNVEV (reference sequence). V dropped 6 bases and J dropped 0; count of bases not matched to a gene: 3. This chain's CDR3 is CASRGQGSSGNTIYF. CDR3 nucleotides: TGTGCCAGCAGGGGACAGGGCAGCTCTGGAAACACCATATATTTT.

The chain recombines TRBV6-1 with TRBJ1-5, with D possibly matching TRBD1 (6 bases). Germline CDR1 reads MNHNS; CDR2 reads SASEGT. V lost 2 bases and J 1 base, leaving 12 bases between the germline ends. The CDR3 has 16 amino acids. The DNA of the CDR3 is TGTGCCAGCAGTGAAACCCAGGGGTCGAGCAATCAGCCCCAGCATTTT. This sequence encodes CASSETQGSSNQPQHF.

This chain's CDR3 is CASSLDLTGGTEAFF. The CDR3 region has the DNA TGTGCCAGCAGCTTGGACTTGACAGGGGGAACTGAAGCTTTCTTT. V and J are TRBV5-4 and TRBJ1-1, with 9 bases identical to TRBD1. V lost 0 bases, J lost 5 bases, and 5 bases stayed unmatched. Germline CDR1 and CDR2: SGHNT and YYREEE (reference sequence). CDR3 size: 15 residues. The full variable domain, in which reference TRBV5-4 and TRBJ1-1 provide the parts outside the CDR3, is ETGVTQSPTHLIKTRGQQVTLRCSSQSGHNTVSWYQQALGQGPQFIFQYYREEENGRGNFPPRFSGLQFPNYSSELNVNALELDDSALYLCASSLDLTGGTEAFFGQGTRLTVV.

This clone was picked up a small number of times. This chain uses TRBV7-9 with TRBJ2-3; D might be TRBD1 (5 bases). The germline V gene has CDR1 SEHNR and CDR2 FQNEAQ (reference sequence). Trimming shortened V by 5 bases and J by 0 bases, and 18 bases separated the two germline ends. This CDR3 contains 17 residues. The CDR3 nucleotides are TGTGCCAGCAGCCCTTATAGACAGACGTCTAGCACAGATACGCAGTATTTT. It specifies CASSPYRQTSSTDTQYF.